The count of the clone carrying this TCR beta chain is one. The data are from a study of blood T cell repertoires in COVID-19. The overall study: Collection of acute and convalescent COVID-19 samples took place in the United States, Italy and Spain.

Study members were between roughly 18 and 90 years old and lived in 24 US regions. The study assigned cohorts using participant-reported clinical history. CDR1 and CDR2 (germline): SGHDT, YYEEEE. V lost 4 bases and J lost 9, with 11 bases in between. The CDR3 sequence is 12 residues long. TCRdb's copy holds only in-frame clones and misses some; the assay was immunoSEQ multiplex PCR. The sample lists about 250,000 clones, about 85% seen once, with around 6.3% in the top ten. The gene calls are TRBV5-6 and TRBJ2-1, with D uncertain. The specimen sequenced was PBMCs or T cells enriched from blood (not recorded which). The source of this sequence is a woman between 45 and 65 years old who had been exposed to COVID-19. The CDR3 DNA reads TGTGCCAGCAGCCTTCCGACAAGTGAGCAGTTCTTC. This encodes CASSLPTSEQFF.